These 21 T cell receptor beta chains originate from one sample sequenced in a study of T-cell memory formation after mild COVID-19. TCRdb itself ran the 5' RACE reads through MiXCR, one entry per CDR3 protein. The data hold 300,000 to 350,000 distinct CDR3 sequences, with 10% to 15% observed a single time. Input material: PBMCs or a T cell subset sorted from them (not recorded which). These receptors were taken from a man aged 18 to 29 who had mild COVID-19 (a few samples of this study predate the infection). Cell type and time point are not known.

In its sample, this clonotype was seen many times. The chain uses TRBV12-3 or TRBV12-4 and TRBJ1-1, with D possibly being TRBD1 (5 bases). The CDR3 loop spans 13 amino acids. Trimming cost V 5 bases and J 0 bases, with 7 bases left between them. Written as DNA, the CDR3 is TGTGCCAGCAGTCGGACAATGAACACTGAAGCTTTCTTT. Translation gives CASSRTMNTEAFF.

The chain uses TRBV9 and TRBJ2-1; TRBD2 agrees at 8 bases. The germline V gene has CDR1 SGDLS and CDR2 YYNGEE. This CDR3 spans 18 amino acids. V gave up 1 base and J gave up 6 bases; unmatched junction bases: 15. CDR3 region: CASSVQLEGLAGINEQFF. The DNA for the CDR3 is TGTGCCAGCAGCGTACAGCTGGAAGGGTTAGCGGGGATCAATGAGCAGTTCTTC.

Only a few counts were recorded for this clonotype. V usage is TRBV6-1 and J usage is TRBJ1-1, with D uncertain. CDR3 length: 15 amino acids. The germline V gene has CDR1 MNHNS and CDR2 SASEGT. The ends were cut back, 6 bases at V and 1 base at J, with 15 bases in the middle. In nucleotides, the CDR3 is TGTGCCAGCAGGGTTTTTCAAACAGCGAACACTGAAGCTTTCTTT. Amino acid sequence: CASRVFQTANTEAFF.

This clonotype came up a few times. The gene calls are TRBV12-3 or TRBV12-4 and TRBJ1-5; weak D call: TRBD1 (6 bases). With 6 bases removed from V and 2 bases from J, the gap between germline ends came to 11 bases. This CDR3 is 14 amino acids long. CDR3 in amino acids: CASSHREGNQPQHF. The CDR3 DNA follows: TGTGCCAGCAGCCACAGGGAGGGCAATCAGCCCCAGCATTTT.

This clonotype was recorded at least ten times. The chain links TRBV5-1 to TRBJ1-4, with TRBD1 matching 7 bases. Unmatched junction bases numbered 2, after V lost 2 bases and J lost 4 bases. The CDR3 length is 14 residues. Germline CDR1 SGHRS, CDR2 YFSETQ. Written as DNA, the CDR3 is TGCGCCAGCAGCTTCGGGACAGATAATGAAAAACTGTTTTTT. Translating gives CASSFGTDNEKLFF.

This clonotype has a handful of counts. The J gene is TRBJ2-7, the V gene TRBV5-1; 11 bases are shared with TRBD1. The CDR3 sequence is 15 residues long. The ends lost 4 bases at V and 1 base at J; junction bases unmatched: 4. Germline V gives CDR1 SGHRS, CDR2 YFSETQ. The CDR3 nucleotides read TGCGCCAGCAGCCCGGGACAGGGGGAGTCCTACGAGCAGTACGTC. This codes for CASSPGQGESYEQYV.

This clonotype was counted at least ten times. The gene calls are TRBV6-2 or TRBV6-3 and TRBJ2-7; TRBD2 agrees at 10 bases. This CDR3 is 17 amino acids long. V shed 3 bases, J shed 7 bases, and the junction held 15 bases outside the gene matches. Germline CDR1 reads MNHEY; CDR2 reads SVGEGT. CDR3 in amino acids: CASSYRQRGGPTCEQYV. The CDR3 DNA reads as TGTGCCAGCAGTTATCGACAGCGGGGGGGTCCTACGTGTGAGCAGTACGTC.

The table lists this clonotype with a few counts. The rearrangement links TRBV11-2 to TRBJ2-2, with 7 bases matching TRBD1. CDR1 is SGHAT and CDR2 is FQNNGV in the germline V gene. The CDR3 length is 15 residues. After removal of 4 bases from V and 6 bases from J, the junction contained 8 bases not matched to a gene. The CDR3 here is CASSSNRGKAGELFF. The CDR3 DNA sequence: TGTGCCAGCAGCTCAAACAGGGGTAAAGCCGGGGAGCTGTTTTTT.

This clonotype has a count of ten or more. V usage is TRBV24-1 and J usage is TRBJ2-3; possible D gene TRBD2, 5 bases. CDR3 size: 14 residues. Germline V gene data show CDR1 as KGHDR and CDR2 as SFDVKD. V was pared by 3 bases and J by 2 bases, with 8 bases between. CDR3 coding DNA: TGTGCCACCAGTGATCGAGGGCACACAGATACGCAGTATTTT. Its translation: CATSDRGHTDTQYF.

This clonotype was found a few times. V usage is TRBV7-2 and J usage is TRBJ1-3; the D gene is possibly TRBD1 (5 bases). Germline loops: CDR1 SGHTA, CDR2 FQGNSA. The CDR3 spans 15 residues. With 5 bases removed from V and 0 bases from J, the gap between germline ends came to 11 bases. This chain's CDR3 is CASSLGLFSGNTIYF. As DNA, the CDR3 is TGTGCCAGCAGCCTGGGACTGTTCTCTGGAAACACCATATATTTT.

This clonotype came up a few times. This chain uses TRBV7-2 with TRBJ1-6; the match to TRBD1 covers 7 bases. Germline trimming cut 2 bases from V and 7 bases from J; bases unmatched to any gene: 5. Germline V CDR1 and CDR2: SGHTA, FQGNSA. CDR3 length: 15 residues. The CDR3: CASSLWDSGNSPLHF. The CDR3 nucleotides read TGTGCCAGCAGCTTATGGGACAGTGGGAATTCACCCCTCCACTTT.

This clonotype was detected only a few times. This chain joins TRBV15 and TRBJ2-3; 8 bases map to TRBD1. V shed 4 bases and J 4 bases; nucleotides not matched to a gene: 4. The CDR3 consists of 14 residues. Germline V CDR1 and CDR2: LNHNV, YYDKDF (reference sequence). CDR3 amino acids: CATSTRTGPDTQYF. The CDR3 DNA reads TGTGCCACCAGCACCAGGACAGGGCCAGATACGCAGTATTTT.

This sequence joins TRBV4-1 and TRBJ2-2; D gene unclear. The CDR3 runs to 15 residues. Per the germline V gene, CDR1 is MGHRA and CDR2 is YSYEKL. Trimming took 1 base from V and 7 from J, leaving 13 bases between them. CDR3 DNA: TGCGCCAGCAGCCAAGTGTCTATCGAAAACGGGGAGCTGTTTTTT. This translates into CASSQVSIENGELFF.

The chain carries TRBV5-1 and TRBJ1-4; D call uncertain. V was clipped by 0 bases and J by 0 bases, with 9 bases between them. The CDR3 contains 16 residues. The germline gives CDR1 SGHRS, CDR2 YFSETQ. CDR3 sequence reads: CASSLGHLTTNEKLFF. The CDR3 DNA is TGCGCCAGCAGCTTGGGACACCTTACAACTAATGAAAAACTGTTTTTT.

The gene calls are TRBV27 and TRBJ2-3; either TRBD1 or TRBD2 may supply D (5 bases each). This CDR3 spans 14 amino acids. Between the trimmed V and J ends, which lost 4 bases and 4 bases, there was a span of 12 bases. The germline V gene has CDR1 MNHEY and CDR2 SMNVEV (reference sequence). The CDR3 loop reads CASSWDLAPDTQYF. CDR3 DNA: TGTGCCAGCAGTTGGGACCTAGCCCCAGATACGCAGTATTTT.

This clonotype was picked up a small number of times. This chain uses TRBV5-1 with TRBJ1-2; possibly TRBD1 for D (6 bases). V lost 0 bases and J lost 4, with 10 bases in between. The CDR3 sequence is 14 residues long. Germline lookup yields CDR1 SGHRS and CDR2 YFSETQ. CDR3 region: CASSLDSGAYGYTF. CDR3 bases: TGCGCCAGCAGCTTGGATTCAGGGGCCTATGGCTACACCTTC.

This chain joins TRBV12-3 or TRBV12-4 and TRBJ2-5; 10 positions agree with TRBD1. The CDR3 runs 16 residues. Unmatched junction bases numbered 11, after V lost 5 bases and J lost 5 bases. In DNA form, the CDR3 reads TGTGCCAGCAGTCCGACCGGACAGGGGGTGTGGGAGACCCAGTACTTC. Translating gives CASSPTGQGVWETQYF.

The genes are TRBV7-3 and TRBJ1-6; a weak D match, TRBD1 (6 bases). V was pared by 3 bases and J by 7 bases, with 16 bases between. In germline, CDR1 is SGHTA, CDR2 FQGTGA. The CDR3 covers 16 residues. CDR3 protein: CASSFQPKGGNSPLHF. CDR3 DNA sequence: TGTGCCAGCAGCTTTCAGCCGAAGGGGGGGAATTCACCCCTCCACTTT.

This clonotype was picked up a small number of times. The chain carries TRBV12-5 and TRBJ2-1; 9 nucleotides line up with TRBD2. This CDR3 spans 15 amino acids. V shed 2 bases, J shed 5 bases, and the junction held 4 bases outside the gene matches. The germline V gene has CDR1 LGHNT and CDR2 FRNRAP. CDR3 nucleotides: TGTGCTAGTGGTTTGACGATAGCGGGGGACAATGAGCAGTTCTTC. Its translation: CASGLTIAGDNEQFF. The full variable domain, rest sourced from reference TRBV12-5 and TRBJ2-1, is DARVTQTPRHKVTEMGQEVTMRCQPILGHNTVFWYRQTMMQGLELLAYFRNRAPLDDSGMPKDRFSAEMPDATLATLKIQPSEPRDSAVYFCASGLTIAGDNEQFFGPGTRLTVL.

The chain recombines TRBV7-2 with TRBJ2-3; TRBD2 matches at 9 bases. Germline-derived CDR1 and CDR2 are SGHTA and FQGNSA. The junction had 6 bases not matched to a gene; V was cut back by 3 bases and J by 11 bases. This CDR3 is 13 amino acids long. Here the CDR3 DNA reads TGTGCCAGCAGCTTTTGGCGGGGGGGAGAGCAGTATTTT. It codes for CASSFWRGGEQYF.

The chain couples TRBV19 to TRBJ1-1; D gene unclear. Per germline, CDR1 LNHDA and CDR2 SQIVND (reference sequence). Trimming pared 6 bases from V and 5 bases from J, leaving 7 bases between. CDR3 length equals 11 residues. The CDR3 loop reads CASRAGTEAFF. CDR3 DNA: TGTGCCAGTAGAGCGGGGACTGAAGCTTTCTTT.